This T cell receptor beta chain came from a study of blood T cell repertoires in COVID-19. Background on the study: Sites in the United States, Italy and Spain provided acute and convalescent COVID-19 samples.

CDR3 length: 13 residues. The germline V gene encodes CDR1 SGHNT and CDR2 YYREEE (reference sequence). Trimming cost V 4 bases and J 6 bases; bases outside gene matches: 6. Original processing methods: Using reference gene primer amplification, nucleated cell counts were estimated. Method: immunoSEQ multiplex PCR; TCRdb's copy keeps in-frame clones and lacks some. For V, J and clone size, that table is used; D and trimming come from the DNA. In the table there are roughly 340,000 clones, 70% to 90% of which are singletons. It was during active infection that Seattle patients were enrolled and then longitudinally followed.

Material: peripheral blood. The chain employs TRBV5-4 and TRBJ1-1; 7 bases fit TRBD1. This receptor was obtained from a woman aged 30 to 39 with COVID-19, enrolled during active disease. CDR3 in amino acids: CASSPGDRSEAFF. The CDR3 DNA reads TGTGCCAGCAGCCCGGGGGACAGATCTGAAGCTTTCTTT.